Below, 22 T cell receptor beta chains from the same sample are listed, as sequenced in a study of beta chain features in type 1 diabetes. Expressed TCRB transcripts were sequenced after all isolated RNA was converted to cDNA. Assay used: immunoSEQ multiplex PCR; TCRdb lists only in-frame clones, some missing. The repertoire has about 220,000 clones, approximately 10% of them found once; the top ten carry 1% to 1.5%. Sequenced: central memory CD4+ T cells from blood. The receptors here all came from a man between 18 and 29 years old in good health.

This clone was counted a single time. CDR3 sequence: CASSQERGVNTGELFF. The CDR3, as DNA: TGCGCCAGCAGCCAAGAGCGGGGAGTCAACACCGGGGAGCTGTTTTTT. The rearrangement joins TRBV4-3 to TRBJ2-2, with a weak D call TRBD2 (6 bases). This CDR3 is built from 16 residues. The germline CDR1 and CDR2 sequences are LGHNA and YSLEER. V lost 0 bases to trimming and J lost 2 bases, with 10 bases between them.

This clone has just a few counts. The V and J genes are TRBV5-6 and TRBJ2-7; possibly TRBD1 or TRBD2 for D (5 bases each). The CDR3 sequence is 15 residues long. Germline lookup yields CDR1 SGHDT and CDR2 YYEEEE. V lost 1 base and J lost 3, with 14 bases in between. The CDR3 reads CASSLWDRRSYEQYF. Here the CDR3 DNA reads TGTGCCAGCAGCTTGTGGGACCGCCGCAGCTACGAGCAGTACTTC.

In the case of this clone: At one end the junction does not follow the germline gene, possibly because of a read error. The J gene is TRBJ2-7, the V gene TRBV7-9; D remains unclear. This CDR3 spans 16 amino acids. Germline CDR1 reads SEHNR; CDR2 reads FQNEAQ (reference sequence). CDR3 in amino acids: CASSLGPSDGDAAQYF. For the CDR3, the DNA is TGTGCCAGCAGTTTAGGCCCCTCGGACGGAGACGCCGCGCAGTACTTC.

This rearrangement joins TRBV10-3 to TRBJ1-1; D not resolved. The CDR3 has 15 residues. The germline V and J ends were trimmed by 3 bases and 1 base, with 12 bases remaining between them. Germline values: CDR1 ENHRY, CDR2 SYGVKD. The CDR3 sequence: CAISDQGGANTEAFF. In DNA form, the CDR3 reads TGTGCCATCAGTGACCAAGGTGGAGCGAACACTGAAGCTTTCTTT.

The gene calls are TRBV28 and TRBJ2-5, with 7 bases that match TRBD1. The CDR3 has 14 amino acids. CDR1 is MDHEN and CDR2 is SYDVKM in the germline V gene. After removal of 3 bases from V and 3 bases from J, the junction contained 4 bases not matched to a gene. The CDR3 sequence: CASSFGGTEETQYF. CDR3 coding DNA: TGTGCCAGCAGTTTTGGTGGGACAGAAGAGACCCAGTACTTC.

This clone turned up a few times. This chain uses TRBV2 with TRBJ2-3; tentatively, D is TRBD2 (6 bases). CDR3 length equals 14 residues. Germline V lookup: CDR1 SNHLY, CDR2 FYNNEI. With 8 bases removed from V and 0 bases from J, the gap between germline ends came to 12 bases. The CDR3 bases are TGTGCCAGCTATGACGGGAGAAGCACAGATACGCAGTATTTT. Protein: CASYDGRSTDTQYF.

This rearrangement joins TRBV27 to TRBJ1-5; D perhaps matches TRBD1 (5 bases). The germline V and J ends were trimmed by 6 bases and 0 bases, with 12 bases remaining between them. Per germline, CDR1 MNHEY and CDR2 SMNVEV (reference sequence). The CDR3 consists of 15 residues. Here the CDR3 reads CASRPVGGSNQPQHF. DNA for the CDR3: TGTGCCAGCAGGCCGGTTGGGGGTAGCAATCAGCCCCAGCATTTT.

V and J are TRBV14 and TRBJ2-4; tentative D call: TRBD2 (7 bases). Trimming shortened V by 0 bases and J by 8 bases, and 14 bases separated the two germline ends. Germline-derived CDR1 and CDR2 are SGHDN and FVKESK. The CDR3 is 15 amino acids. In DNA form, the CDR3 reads TGTGCCAGCAGCCAAGATCTCGCGGGGGCTGACATTCAGTACTTC. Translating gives CASSQDLAGADIQYF.

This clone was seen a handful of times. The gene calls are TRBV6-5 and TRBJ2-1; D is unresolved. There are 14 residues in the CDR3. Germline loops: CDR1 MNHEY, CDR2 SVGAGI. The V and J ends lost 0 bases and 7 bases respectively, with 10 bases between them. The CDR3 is CASSYSPYSNEQFF. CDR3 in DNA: TGTGCCAGCAGTTACTCCCCCTATTCAAATGAGCAGTTCTTC.

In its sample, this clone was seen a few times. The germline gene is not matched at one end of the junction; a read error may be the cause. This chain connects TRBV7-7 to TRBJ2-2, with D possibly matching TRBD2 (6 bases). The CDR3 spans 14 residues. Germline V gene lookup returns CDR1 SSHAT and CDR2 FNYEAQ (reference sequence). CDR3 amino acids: CASSFSGNTGELFF. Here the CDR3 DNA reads TGTGCTAGCAGCTTTAGCGGAAACACCGGGGAGCTGTTTTTT.

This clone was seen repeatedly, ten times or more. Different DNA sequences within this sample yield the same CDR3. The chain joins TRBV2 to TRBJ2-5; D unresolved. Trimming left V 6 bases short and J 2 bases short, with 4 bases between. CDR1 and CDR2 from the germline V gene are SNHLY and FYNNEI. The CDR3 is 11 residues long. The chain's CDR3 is CASSPQETQYF. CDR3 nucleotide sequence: TGTGCCAGCAGCCCACAAGAGACCCAGTACTTC.

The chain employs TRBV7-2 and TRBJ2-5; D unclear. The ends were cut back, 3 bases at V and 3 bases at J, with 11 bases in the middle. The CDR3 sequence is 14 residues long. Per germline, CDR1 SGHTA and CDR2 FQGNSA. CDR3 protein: CASSFQADKETQYF. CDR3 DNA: TGTGCCAGCAGCTTTCAAGCAGATAAAGAGACCCAGTACTTC.

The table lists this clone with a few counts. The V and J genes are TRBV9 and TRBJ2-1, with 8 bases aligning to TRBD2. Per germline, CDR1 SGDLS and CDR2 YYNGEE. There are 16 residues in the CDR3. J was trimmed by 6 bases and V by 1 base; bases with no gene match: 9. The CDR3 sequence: CASSVSSLAGSNEQFF. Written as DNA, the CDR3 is TGTGCCAGCAGCGTAAGTAGTCTAGCGGGCAGCAATGAGCAGTTCTTC. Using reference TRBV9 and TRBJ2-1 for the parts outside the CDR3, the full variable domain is DSGVTQTPKHLITATGQRVTLRCSPRSGDLSVYWYQQSLDQGLQFLIQYYNGEERAKGNILERFSAQQFPDLHSELNLSSLELGDSALYFCASSVSSLAGSNEQFFGPGTRLTVL.

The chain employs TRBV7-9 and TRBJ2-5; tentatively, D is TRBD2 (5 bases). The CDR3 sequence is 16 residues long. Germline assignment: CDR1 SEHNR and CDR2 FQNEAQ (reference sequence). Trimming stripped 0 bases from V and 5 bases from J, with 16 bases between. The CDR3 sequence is CASSLARWPRDETQYF. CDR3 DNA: TGTGCCAGCAGCTTAGCCCGATGGCCACGGGATGAGACCCAGTACTTC.

The CDR3 DNA reads as TGTGCCTGGGAGGGGCAGAGAGGTCAGCCCCAGCATTTT. Its protein product is CAWEGQRGQPQHF. The gene calls are TRBV30 and TRBJ1-5; the D gene is possibly TRBD1 (5 bases). CDR3 length: 13 residues. V gave up 5 bases and J gave up 6 bases, with 14 bases separating them. Germline assignment: CDR1 GTSNPN and CDR2 SVGIG (reference sequence).

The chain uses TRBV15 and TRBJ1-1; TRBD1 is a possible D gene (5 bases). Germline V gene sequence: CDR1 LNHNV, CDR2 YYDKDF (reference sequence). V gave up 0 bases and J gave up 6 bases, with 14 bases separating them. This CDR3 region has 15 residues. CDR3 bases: TGTGCCACCAGCAGAGATAAGGGGTATTCAGCTGAAGCTTTCTTT. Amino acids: CATSRDKGYSAEAFF.

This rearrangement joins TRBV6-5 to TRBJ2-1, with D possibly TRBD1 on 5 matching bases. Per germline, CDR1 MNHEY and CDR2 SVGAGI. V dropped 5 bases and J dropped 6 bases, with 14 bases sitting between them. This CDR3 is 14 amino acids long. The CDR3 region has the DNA TGTGCCAGCAGTAGGACATTCGGATCCAATGAGCAGTTCTTC. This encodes CASSRTFGSNEQFF.

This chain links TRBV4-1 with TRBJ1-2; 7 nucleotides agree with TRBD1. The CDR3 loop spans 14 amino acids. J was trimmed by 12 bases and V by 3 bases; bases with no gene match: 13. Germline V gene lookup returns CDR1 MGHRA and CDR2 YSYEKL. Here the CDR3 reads CASSHPGTAMGHTF. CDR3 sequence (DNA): TGCGCCAGCAGCCACCCCGGGACAGCGATGGGACACACCTTC.

For the CDR3, the DNA is TGTGCCAGCGGCACTGGGGGCTACAATGAGCAGTTCTTC. Amino acids: CASGTGGYNEQFF. This chain joins TRBV28 and TRBJ2-1; tentatively, D is TRBD1 or TRBD2 (5 bases each). Germline CDR1 reads MDHEN; CDR2 reads SYDVKM. CDR3 size: 13 residues. V was pared by 8 bases and J by 3 bases, with 11 bases between.

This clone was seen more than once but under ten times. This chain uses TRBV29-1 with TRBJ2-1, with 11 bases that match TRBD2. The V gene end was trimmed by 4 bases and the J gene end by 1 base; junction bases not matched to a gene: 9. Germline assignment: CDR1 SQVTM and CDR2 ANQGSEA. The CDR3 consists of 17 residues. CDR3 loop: CSVGVPSGRPSYNEQFF. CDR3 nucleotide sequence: TGCAGCGTTGGTGTTCCTAGCGGGAGGCCGTCCTACAATGAGCAGTTCTTC.

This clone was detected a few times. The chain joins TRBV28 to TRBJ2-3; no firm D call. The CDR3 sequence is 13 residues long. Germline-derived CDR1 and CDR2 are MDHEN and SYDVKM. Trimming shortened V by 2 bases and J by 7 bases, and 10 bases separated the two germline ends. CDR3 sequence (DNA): TGTGCCAGCAGTTTAAGGATCCCTAATACGCAGTATTTT. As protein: CASSLRIPNTQYF.

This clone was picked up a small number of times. In DNA, the CDR3 is TGTGCCAGCAGTTCCGACGCTGGTGCCTACGCGGAGCAGTACTTC. Protein: CASSSDAGAYAEQYF. The chain is built from TRBV7-6 and TRBJ2-7; D gene uncertain. The CDR3 contains 15 residues. Between the trimmed V and J ends, which lost 6 bases and 7 bases, there was a span of 22 bases. From germline, CDR1 is SGHVS and CDR2 FNYEAQ.